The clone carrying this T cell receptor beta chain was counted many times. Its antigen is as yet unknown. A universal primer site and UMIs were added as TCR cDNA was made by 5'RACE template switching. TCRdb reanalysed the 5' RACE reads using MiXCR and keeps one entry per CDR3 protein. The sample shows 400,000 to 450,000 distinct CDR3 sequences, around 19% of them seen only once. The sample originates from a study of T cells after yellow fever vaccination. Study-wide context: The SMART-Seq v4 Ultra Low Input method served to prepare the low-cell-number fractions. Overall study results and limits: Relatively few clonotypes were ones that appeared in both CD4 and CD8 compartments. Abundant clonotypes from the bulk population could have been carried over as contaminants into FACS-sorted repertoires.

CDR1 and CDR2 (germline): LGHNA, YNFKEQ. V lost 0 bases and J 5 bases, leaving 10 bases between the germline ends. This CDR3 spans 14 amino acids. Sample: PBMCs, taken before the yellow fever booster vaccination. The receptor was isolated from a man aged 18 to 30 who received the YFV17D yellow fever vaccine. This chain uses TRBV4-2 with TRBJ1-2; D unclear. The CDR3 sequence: CASSQEQSDYGYTF. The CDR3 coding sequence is TGTGCCAGCAGCCAAGAACAGAGTGATTATGGCTACACCTTC.